This TCR beta chain is from a study of blood T cells in healthy people across ages. The study, taken as a whole, reports: Per million T cells, TCR beta diversity dropped roughly linearly as age increased.

Primed by a sample-barcoded 5' primer and a J-beta primer mix, a second PCR proceeded for about 6 to 11 cycles. Researchers report that a template-switch adaptor with 12 random nucleotides tagged each cDNA molecule. Each single sample gave us at least 2.5 million CDR3-containing paired-end reads. Using its own MiXCR run on the 5' RACE reads, TCRdb lists one record per CDR3 protein. The sample lists some 1.5 million distinct CDR3 sequences, 28% occurring once. Researchers report isolating at least 6 million PBMCs per sample. Regarding this clonotype: The antigen is unknown.

The clonotype was recovered from a woman aged 25 to 45 in good health. The sample comprised blood.

The CDR3 loop is CSASPDHSYNEQFF. As DNA, the CDR3 is TGCAGTGCTAGCCCCGATCACTCCTACAATGAGCAGTTCTTC. V is TRBV20-1 and J is TRBJ2-1; the D is unclear. Germline CDR1 and CDR2: DFQATT and SNEGSKA (reference sequence). Trimming removed 3 bases from V and 0 bases from J, with 9 bases in between. This CDR3 has 14 amino acids.